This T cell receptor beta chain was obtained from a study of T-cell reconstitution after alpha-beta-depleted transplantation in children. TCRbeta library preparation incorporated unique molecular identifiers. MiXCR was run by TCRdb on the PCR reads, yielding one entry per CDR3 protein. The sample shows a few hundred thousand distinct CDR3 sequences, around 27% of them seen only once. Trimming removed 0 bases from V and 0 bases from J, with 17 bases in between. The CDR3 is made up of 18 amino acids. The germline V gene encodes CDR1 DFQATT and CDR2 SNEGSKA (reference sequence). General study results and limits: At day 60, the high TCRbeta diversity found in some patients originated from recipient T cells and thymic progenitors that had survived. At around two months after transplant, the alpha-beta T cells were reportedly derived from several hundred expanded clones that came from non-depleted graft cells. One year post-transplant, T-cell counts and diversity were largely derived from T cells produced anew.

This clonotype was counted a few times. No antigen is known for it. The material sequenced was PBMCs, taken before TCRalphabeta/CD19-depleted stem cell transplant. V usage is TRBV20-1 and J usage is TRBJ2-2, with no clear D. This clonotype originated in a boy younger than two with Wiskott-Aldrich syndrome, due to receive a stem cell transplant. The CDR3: CSARDSKSASPNTGELFF. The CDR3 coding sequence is TGCAGTGCTAGAGATAGCAAGAGTGCCAGCCCGAACACCGGGGAGCTGTTTTTT.